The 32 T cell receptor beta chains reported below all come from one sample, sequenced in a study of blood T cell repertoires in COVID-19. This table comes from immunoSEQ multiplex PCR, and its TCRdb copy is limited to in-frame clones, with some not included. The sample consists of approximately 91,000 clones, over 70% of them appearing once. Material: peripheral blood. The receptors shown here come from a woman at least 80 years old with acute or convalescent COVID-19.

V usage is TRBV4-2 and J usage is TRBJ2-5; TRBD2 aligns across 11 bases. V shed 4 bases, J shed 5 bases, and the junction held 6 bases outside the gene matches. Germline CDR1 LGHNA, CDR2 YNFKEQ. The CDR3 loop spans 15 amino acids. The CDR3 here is CASSPVSGGEETQYF. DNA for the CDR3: TGTGCCAGCAGCCCCGTTAGCGGGGGGGAGGAGACCCAGTACTTC.

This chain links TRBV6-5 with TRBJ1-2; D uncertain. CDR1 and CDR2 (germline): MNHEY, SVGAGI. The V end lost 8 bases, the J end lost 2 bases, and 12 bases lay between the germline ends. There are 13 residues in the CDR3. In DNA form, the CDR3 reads TGTGCCAGCTCCCGGGCGGGGAACTATGGCTACACCTTC. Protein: CASSRAGNYGYTF.

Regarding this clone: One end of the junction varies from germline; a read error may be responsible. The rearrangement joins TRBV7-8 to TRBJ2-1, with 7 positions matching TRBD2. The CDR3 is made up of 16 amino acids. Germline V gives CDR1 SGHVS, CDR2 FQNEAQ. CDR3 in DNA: TGTGCCAGCACCTTAACGGGGGGAAAGTCCTACAATGAGCAGTTCTTC. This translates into CASTLTGGKSYNEQFF.

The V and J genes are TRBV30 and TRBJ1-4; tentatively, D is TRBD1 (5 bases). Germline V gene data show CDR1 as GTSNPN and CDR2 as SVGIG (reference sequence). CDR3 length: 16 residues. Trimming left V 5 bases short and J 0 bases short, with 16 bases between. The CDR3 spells CAWGWDSKATNEKLFF. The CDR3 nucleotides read TGTGCCTGGGGATGGGACTCCAAGGCAACTAATGAAAAACTGTTTTTT.

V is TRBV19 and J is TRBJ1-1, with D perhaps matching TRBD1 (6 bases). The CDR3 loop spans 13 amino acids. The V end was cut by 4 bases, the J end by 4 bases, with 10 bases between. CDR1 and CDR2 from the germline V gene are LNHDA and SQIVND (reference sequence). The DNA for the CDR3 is TGTGCCAGTAGTAGCACAGGGAGCACTGAAGCTTTCTTT. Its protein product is CASSSTGSTEAFF.

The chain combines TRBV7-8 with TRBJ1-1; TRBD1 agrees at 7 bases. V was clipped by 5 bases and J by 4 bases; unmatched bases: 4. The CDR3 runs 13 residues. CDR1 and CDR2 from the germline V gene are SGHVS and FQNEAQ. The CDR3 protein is CASSLQGSTEAFF. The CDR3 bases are TGTGCCAGCAGCCTACAGGGGTCCACTGAAGCTTTCTTT.

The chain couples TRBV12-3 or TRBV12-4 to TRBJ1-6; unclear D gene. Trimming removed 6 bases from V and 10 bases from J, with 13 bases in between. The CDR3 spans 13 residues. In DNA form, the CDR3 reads TGTGCCAGCAGCCCCCAGACGGAGTCACCCCTCCACTTT. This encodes CASSPQTESPLHF.

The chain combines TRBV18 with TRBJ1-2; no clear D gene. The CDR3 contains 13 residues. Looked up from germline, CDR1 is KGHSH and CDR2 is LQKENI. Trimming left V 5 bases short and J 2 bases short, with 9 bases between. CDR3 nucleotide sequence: TGTGCCAGCTCAACGACAACGAACTATGGCTACACCTTC. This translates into CASSTTTNYGYTF. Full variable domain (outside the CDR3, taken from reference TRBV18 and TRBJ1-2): NAGVMQNPRHLVRRRGQEARLRCSPMKGHSHVYWYRQLPEEGLKFMVYLQKENIIDESGMPKERFSAEFPKEGPSILRIQQVVRGDSAAYFCASSTTTNYGYTFGSGTRLTVV.

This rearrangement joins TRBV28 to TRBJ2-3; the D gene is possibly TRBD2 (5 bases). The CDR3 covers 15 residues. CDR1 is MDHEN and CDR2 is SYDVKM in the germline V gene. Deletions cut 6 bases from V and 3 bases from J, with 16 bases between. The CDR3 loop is CASRAVRTPTDTQYF. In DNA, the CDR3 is TGTGCCAGCAGAGCTGTGCGGACTCCGACAGATACGCAGTATTTT. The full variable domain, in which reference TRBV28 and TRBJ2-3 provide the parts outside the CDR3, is DVKVTQSSRYLVKRTGEKVFLECVQDMDHENMFWYRQDPGLGLRLIYFSYDVKMKEKGDIPEGYSVSREKKERFSLILESASTNQTSMYLCASRAVRTPTDTQYFGPGTRLTVL.

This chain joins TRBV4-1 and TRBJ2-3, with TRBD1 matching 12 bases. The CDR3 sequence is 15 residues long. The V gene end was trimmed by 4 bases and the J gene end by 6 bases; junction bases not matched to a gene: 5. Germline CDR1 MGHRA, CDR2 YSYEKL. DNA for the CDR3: TGCGCCAGCAGCCGAACGGGACAGGGGGCCGATACGCAGTATTTT. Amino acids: CASSRTGQGADTQYF.

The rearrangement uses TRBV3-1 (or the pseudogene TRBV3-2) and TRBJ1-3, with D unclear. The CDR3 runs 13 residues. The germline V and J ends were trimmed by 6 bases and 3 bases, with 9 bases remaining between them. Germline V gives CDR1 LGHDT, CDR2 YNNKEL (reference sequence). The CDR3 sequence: CASRSEGGNTIYF. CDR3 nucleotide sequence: TGTGCCAGCAGATCGGAGGGTGGAAACACCATATATTTT.

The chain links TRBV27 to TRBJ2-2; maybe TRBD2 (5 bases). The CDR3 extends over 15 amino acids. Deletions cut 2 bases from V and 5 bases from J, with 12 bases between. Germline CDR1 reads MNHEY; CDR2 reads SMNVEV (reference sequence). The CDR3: CASSLRGRDTGELFF. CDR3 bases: TGTGCCAGCAGTTTAAGAGGGAGAGATACCGGGGAGCTGTTTTTT.

CDR3 DNA sequence: TGCAGTGTTGGACAGAACTATGGCTACACCTTC. It specifies CSVGQNYGYTF. V and J are TRBV20-1 and TRBJ1-2, with a tentative D call TRBD1 (6 bases). The length of the CDR3 is 11 residues. CDR1 and CDR2 from the germline V gene are DFQATT and SNEGSKA (reference sequence). Deletions cut 7 bases from V and 2 bases from J, with 8 bases between.

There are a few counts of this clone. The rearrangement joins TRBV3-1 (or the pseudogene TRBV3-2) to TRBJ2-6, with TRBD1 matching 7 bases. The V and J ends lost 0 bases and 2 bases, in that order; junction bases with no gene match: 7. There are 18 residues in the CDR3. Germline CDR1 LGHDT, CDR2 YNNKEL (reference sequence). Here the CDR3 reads CASSQDPSDRAGANVLTF. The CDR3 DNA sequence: TGTGCCAGCAGCCAAGATCCCTCCGACAGGGCTGGGGCCAACGTCCTGACTTTC.

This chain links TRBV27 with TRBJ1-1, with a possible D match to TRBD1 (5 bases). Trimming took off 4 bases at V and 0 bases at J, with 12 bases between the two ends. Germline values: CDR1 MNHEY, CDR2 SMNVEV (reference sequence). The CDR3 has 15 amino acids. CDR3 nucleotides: TGTGCCAGCAGTTGGCAGGGTGGCGTGAACACTGAAGCTTTCTTT. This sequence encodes CASSWQGGVNTEAFF.

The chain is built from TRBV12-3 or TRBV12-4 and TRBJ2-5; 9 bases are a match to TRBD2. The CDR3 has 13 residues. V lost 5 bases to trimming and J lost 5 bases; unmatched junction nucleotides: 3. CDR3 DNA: TGTGCCAGCAGTCTTAGCGGGAGTGAGACCCAGTACTTC. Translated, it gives CASSLSGSETQYF.

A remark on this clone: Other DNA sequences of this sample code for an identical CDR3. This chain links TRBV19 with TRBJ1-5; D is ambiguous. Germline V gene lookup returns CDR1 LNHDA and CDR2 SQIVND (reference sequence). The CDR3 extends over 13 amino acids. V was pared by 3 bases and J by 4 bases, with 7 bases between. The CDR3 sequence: CASSIRGNQPQHF. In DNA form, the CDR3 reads TGTGCCAGTAGTATCCGCGGGAATCAGCCCCAGCATTTT.

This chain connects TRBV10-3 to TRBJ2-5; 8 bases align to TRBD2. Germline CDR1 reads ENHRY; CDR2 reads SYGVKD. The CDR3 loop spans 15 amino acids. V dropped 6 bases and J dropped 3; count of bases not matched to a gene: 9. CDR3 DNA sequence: TGTGCCATCAGGGGCAGGGGACTAGGCGAAGAGACCCAGTACTTC. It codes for CAIRGRGLGEETQYF.

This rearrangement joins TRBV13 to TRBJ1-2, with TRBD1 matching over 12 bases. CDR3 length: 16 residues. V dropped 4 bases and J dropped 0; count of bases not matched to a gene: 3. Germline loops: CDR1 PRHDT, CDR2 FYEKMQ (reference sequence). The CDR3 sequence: CASSSGTGGPNYGYTF. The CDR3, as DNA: TGTGCCAGCAGCTCCGGGACAGGGGGCCCTAACTATGGCTACACCTTC.

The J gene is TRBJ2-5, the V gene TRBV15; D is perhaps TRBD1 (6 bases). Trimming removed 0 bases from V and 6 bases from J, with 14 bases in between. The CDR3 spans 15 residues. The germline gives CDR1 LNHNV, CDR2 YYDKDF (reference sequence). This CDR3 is CATSRDRQGWQTQYF. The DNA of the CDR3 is TGTGCCACCAGCAGAGATCGGCAGGGGTGGCAGACCCAGTACTTC.

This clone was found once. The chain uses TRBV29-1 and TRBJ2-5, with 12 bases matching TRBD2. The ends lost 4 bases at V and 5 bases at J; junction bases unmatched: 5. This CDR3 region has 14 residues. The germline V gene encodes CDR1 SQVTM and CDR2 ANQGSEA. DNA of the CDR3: TGCAGCGTTGTGGGGACTAGCGGGTGGGAGACCCAGTACTTC. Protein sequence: CSVVGTSGWETQYF. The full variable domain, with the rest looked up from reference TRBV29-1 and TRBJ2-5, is SAVISQKPSRDICQRGTSLTIQCQVDSQVTMMFWYRQQPGQSLTLIATANQGSEATYESGFVIDKFPISRPNLTFSTLTVSNMSPEDSSIYLCSVVGTSGWETQYFGPGTRLLVL.

The CDR3 nucleotides read TGTGCCAGCAGGAGGACAGGGCGGAACTACGAGCAGTACTTC. This encodes CASRRTGRNYEQYF. The gene calls are TRBV11-2 and TRBJ2-7; 8 positions agree with TRBD1. The CDR3 is 14 amino acids. Trimming removed 6 bases from V and 3 bases from J; junction bases left unmatched: 7. CDR1 and CDR2 from the germline V gene are SGHAT and FQNNGV. Full variable domain (rest looked up from reference TRBV11-2 and TRBJ2-7): EAGVAQSPRYKIIEKRQSVAFWCNPISGHATLYWYQQILGQGPKLLIQFQNNGVVDDSQLPKDRFSAERLKGVDSTLKIQPAKLEDSAVYLCASRRTGRNYEQYFGPGTRLTVT.

The CDR3 coding sequence is TGTGCCAGAAGCTTGAAGGCTAGCGGGACCAATGAGCAGTTCTTC. Encoded protein: CARSLKASGTNEQFF. The J gene is TRBJ2-1, the V gene TRBV5-3, with 9 bases fitting TRBD2. TRBV5-3 is annotated as an ORF whose role is uncertain. CDR3 length: 15 residues. The J segment lost 6 bases and the V segment lost 1 base, leaving 5 bases of the junction unmatched.

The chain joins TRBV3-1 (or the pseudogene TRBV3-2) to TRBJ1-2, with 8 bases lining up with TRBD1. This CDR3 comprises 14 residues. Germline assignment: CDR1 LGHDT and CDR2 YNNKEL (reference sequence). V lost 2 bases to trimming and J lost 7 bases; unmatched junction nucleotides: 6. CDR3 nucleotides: TGTGCCAGCAGCCAACCGGACAGGGCTTCTGGCTACACCTTC. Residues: CASSQPDRASGYTF.

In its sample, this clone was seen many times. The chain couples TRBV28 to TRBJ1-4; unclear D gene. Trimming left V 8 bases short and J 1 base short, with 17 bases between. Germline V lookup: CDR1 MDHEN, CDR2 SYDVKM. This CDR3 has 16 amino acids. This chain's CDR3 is CASAMTRAVTNEKLFF. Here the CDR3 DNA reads TGTGCCAGCGCGATGACGAGGGCGGTAACTAATGAAAAACTGTTTTTT.

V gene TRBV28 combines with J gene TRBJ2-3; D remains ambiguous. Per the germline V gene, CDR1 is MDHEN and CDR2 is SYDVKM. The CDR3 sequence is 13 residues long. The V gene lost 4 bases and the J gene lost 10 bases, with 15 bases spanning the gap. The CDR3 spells CASSSQDMGSQYF. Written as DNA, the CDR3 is TGTGCCAGCAGTTCCCAGGATATGGGTTCGCAGTATTTT.

CDR3 loop: CASSILAGGQETQYF. CDR3 DNA sequence: TGTGCCAGTAGTATACTAGCGGGGGGGCAAGAGACCCAGTACTTC. The chain employs TRBV19 and TRBJ2-5, with 12 nucleotides matching TRBD2. The germline CDR1 and CDR2 sequences are LNHDA and SQIVND (reference sequence). The CDR3 runs to 15 residues. Trimming cost V 2 bases and J 2 bases; bases outside gene matches: 0. Supplemented by reference TRBV19 and TRBJ2-5, the full variable domain reads DGGITQSPKYLFRKEGQNVTLSCEQNLNHDAMYWYRQDPGQGLRLIYYSQIVNDFQKGDIAEGYSVSREKKESFPLTVTSAQKNPTAFYLCASSILAGGQETQYFGPGTRLLVL.

The CDR3 DNA sequence: TGTGCCAGCAGCCCTGACAGGGGGCGGGTTGAAAAACTGTTTTTT. It specifies CASSPDRGRVEKLFF. This chain uses TRBV7-9 with TRBJ1-4; the match to TRBD1 covers 10 bases. Unmatched junction bases numbered 7, after V lost 5 bases and J lost 7 bases. The CDR3 extends over 15 amino acids. Germline V gene sequence: CDR1 SEHNR, CDR2 FQNEAQ (reference sequence). Complete variable domain (other parts from reference TRBV7-9 and TRBJ1-4): DTGVSQNPRHKITKRGQNVTFRCDPISEHNRLYWYRQTLGQGPEFLTYFQNEAQLEKSRLLSDRFSAERPKGSFSTLEIQRTEQGDSAMYLCASSPDRGRVEKLFFGSGTQLSVL.

CDR3 loop: CASSPTGQVNTEAFF. DNA of the CDR3: TGTGCCAGCAGCCCTACGGGACAGGTGAACACTGAAGCTTTCTTT. The V and J genes are TRBV21-1 and TRBJ1-1; no check of the table's D call, TRBD1, against the DNA was made. TRBV21-1 is listed as a pseudogene. CDR3 size: 15 residues.

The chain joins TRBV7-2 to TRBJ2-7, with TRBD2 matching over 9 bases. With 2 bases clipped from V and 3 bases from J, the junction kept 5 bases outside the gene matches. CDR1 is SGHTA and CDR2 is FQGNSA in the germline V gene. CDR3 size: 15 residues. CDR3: CASSLQSSGDYEQYF. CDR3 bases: TGTGCCAGCAGCTTACAATCTAGCGGGGACTACGAGCAGTACTTC.

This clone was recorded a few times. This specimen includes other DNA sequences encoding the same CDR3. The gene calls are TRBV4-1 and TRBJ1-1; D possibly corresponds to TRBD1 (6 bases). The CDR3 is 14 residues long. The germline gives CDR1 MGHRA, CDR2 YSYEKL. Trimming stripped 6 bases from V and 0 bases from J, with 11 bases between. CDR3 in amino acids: CASRNRALNTEAFF. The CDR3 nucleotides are TGCGCCAGCAGGAACAGGGCCCTGAACACTGAAGCTTTCTTT.

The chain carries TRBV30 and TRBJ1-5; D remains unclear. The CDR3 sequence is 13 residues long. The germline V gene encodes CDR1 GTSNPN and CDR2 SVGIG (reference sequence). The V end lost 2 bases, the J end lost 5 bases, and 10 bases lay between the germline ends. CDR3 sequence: CAWSYNRDQPQHF. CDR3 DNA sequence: TGTGCCTGGAGTTATAATAGAGATCAGCCCCAGCATTTT.